This T cell receptor (beta chain) comes out of a study of regulatory T cells in long-lasting Graves disease. Trimming removed 6 bases from V and 5 bases from J, with 14 bases in between. The CDR3 sequence is 13 residues long. Germline values: CDR1 DFQATT, CDR2 SNEGSKA (reference sequence). Time point here: newly diagnosed GD, antithyroid drugs for less than 3 months. Preparation of the TCR library used RNA extracted from PBMCs. Arm-PCR of CDR3 regions and iRepertoire HTBI primers were used to build TCR beta libraries. TCRdb called the multiplex PCR reads again in MiXCR, with one record for every CDR3 protein. The sample carries fewer than 400,000 distinct CDR3 sequences, 15% to 20% recorded once.

The rearrangement joins TRBV20-1 to TRBJ1-5, with a possible D match to TRBD1 (6 bases). The sample in question was peripheral blood mononuclear cells (PBMCs), obtained at new diagnosis, from a patient treated with antithyroid drugs. This clonotype was obtained from a female donor with Graves disease. For the CDR3, the DNA is TGCAGTGCAACACAGGGAGGAGATCAGCCCCAGCATTTT. Encoded protein: CSATQGGDQPQHF.